The sequence of this T cell receptor (beta chain) was determined in a study of molecular identifiers for immune sequencing clone quantification. Study-wide results and limits: The sizes of highly expanded clones could be underestimated when identical TCR molecules share a barcode. Among effectors, clones above 20 RNA copies held over 97% of molecules; among naive cells, under 1%.

Bulk TCR libraries used previously described methods and listed TCR primers. TCRdb ran MiXCR on the PCR reads and lists one entry per CDR3 protein. The sample lists some 70,000 distinct CDR3 sequences, about a sixth occurring once. The CDR3 is 12 residues long. From germline, CDR1 is SEHNR and CDR2 FQNEAQ (reference sequence). A note on this clonotype: Its antigen is still unknown. A much larger clone differs from this one at a single base, so this may be a read error.

Material: naive CD8+ T cells from blood, with Jurkat cell RNA spiked in. Documented subset: FACS-sorted CD8+CD4-CCR7+CD45RA+ naive T cells. The sequence came from a human donor in good health. Some libraries in this study had Jurkat cell RNA spiked in. The chain has TRBV7-9 and TRBJ2-1, with D uncertain. This chain's CDR3 is CASSPLDDERFF. DNA for the CDR3: TGTGCCAGCAGCCCTCTCGACGATGAGCGGTTCTTC.